This record looks at one TCR beta chain sequence and its context. As yet, its antigen is unknown. TCRdb itself ran the RACE reads through MiXCR, one entry per CDR3 protein. The table has approximately 100,000 distinct CDR3 sequences, roughly a tenth seen once. The sample belongs to a study of human T cells and chemical hapten exposure. Overall study findings and caveats: Sensitizing with DPC caused no change in TCRs above 1 in 1000 frequency.

V shed 6 bases and J shed 3 bases, with 12 bases lying between them. The CDR3 runs 12 residues. Germline V gene data show CDR1 as DFQATT and CDR2 as SNEGSKA (reference sequence). The time point denotes: patch test 2, 6 weeks after DPC sensitization. Treatment indicated: therapeutic diphenylcyclopropenone sensitization with weekly scalp DPC. Venepuncture was done earlier than the placement of each patch test. Unfractionated whole blood was the source of the extracted total RNA. The source of this sequence is a woman in her 40s with alopecia areata. Some clones in this sample may be carry-over from other donors' samples. This chain connects TRBV20-1 to TRBJ2-7; TRBD1 might be the D (6 bases). The sequences come from whole blood, collected in connection with sensitization to the hapten diphenylcyclopropenone (DPC). DNA of the CDR3: TGCAGTGCCAGGACAGCTAGCTACGAGCAGTACTTC. Encoded protein: CSARTASYEQYF.